The following is a T cell receptor beta chain sequence with its context. The antigen is unknown. The PCR was carried out with 60 Vbeta primers and 13 Jbeta primers. Profiling relied on immunoSEQ multiplex PCR, and the TCRdb table lists in-frame clones only, not all of them. The sample contains roughly 60,000 clones, roughly 80% of which appear only once. The entry originates in a study of cytomegalovirus exposure and HLA in healthy donors. Across the whole study: Most genotyped donors, 75% to 85% of fewer than 400, had Caucasian-associated genetic ancestry. Regarding the study as a whole: In vitro, three CMV-associated chains proved specific for CMV antigens. The authors considered a cluster of highly shared sequence variants likely to be a sequencing artifact.

The V and J ends lost 3 bases and 6 bases respectively, with 16 bases between them. The germline CDR1 and CDR2 sequences are KGHSH and LQKENI. The CDR3 loop spans 15 amino acids. The chain uses TRBV18 and TRBJ2-3; D is perhaps TRBD2 (5 bases). The TCR comes from a woman aged 40-49 years in good health and CMV-seropositive. The specimen sequenced was PBMCs. CDR3 sequence: CASSPRPGSTDTQYF. The CDR3 bases are TGTGCCAGCTCACCCCGGCCGGGGTCGACTGATACGCAGTATTTT.